This TCR beta chain was identified in a study of regulatory T cells in long-lasting Graves disease. Building the TCR beta libraries relied on iRepertoire HTBI primers, and CDR3 regions underwent Arm-PCR. From the multiplex PCR reads, TCRdb called clonotypes with MiXCR, one entry per CDR3 protein. Of hundreds of thousands of distinct CDR3 sequences listed, about 16% are singletons. Time point denoted: newly diagnosed GD, antithyroid drugs for less than 3 months. Researchers made the TCR library from RNA that was extracted from PBMCs. There are 14 residues in the CDR3. Germline CDR1 is KGHSH and CDR2 is LQKENI. V was trimmed by 2 bases and J by 1 base, leaving 8 bases between them. Ten or more counts support this clonotype. These data were also reused for a study on T cells in Graves' hyperthyroidism and ophthalmopathy. In that study: First-round RT-PCR targeting the TCR CDR3 was performed with the HTBI primer set.

The chain employs TRBV18 and TRBJ1-1; D unclear. This clonotype was sampled from a woman aged 35-65 years with Graves disease. This specimen was peripheral blood mononuclear cells (PBMCs), taken at new diagnosis, from a patient treated with antithyroid drugs. The CDR3 region has the DNA TGTGCCAGCTCACCAAGACCGGAGAACACTGAAGCTTTCTTT. It encodes CASSPRPENTEAFF. The variable domain in full, with the rest retrieved from reference TRBV18 and TRBJ1-1, is NAGVMQNPRHLVRRRGQEARLRCSPMKGHSHVYWYRQLPEEGLKFMVYLQKENIIDESGMPKERFSAEFPKEGPSILRIQQVVRGDSAAYFCASSPRPENTEAFFGQGTRLTVV.